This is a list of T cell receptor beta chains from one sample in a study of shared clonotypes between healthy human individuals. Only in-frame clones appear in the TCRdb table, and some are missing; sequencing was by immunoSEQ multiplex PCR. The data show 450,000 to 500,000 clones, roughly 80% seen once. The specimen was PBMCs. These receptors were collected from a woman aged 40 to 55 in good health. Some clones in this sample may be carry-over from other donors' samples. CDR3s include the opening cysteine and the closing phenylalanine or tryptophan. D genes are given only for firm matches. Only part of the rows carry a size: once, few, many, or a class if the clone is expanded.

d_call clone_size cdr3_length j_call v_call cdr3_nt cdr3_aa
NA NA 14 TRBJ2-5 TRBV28 TGTGCCAGCAGTGGTACTAGCCCGGAGGAGACCCAGTACTTC CASSGTSPEETQYF
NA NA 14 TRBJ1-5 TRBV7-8 TGTGCCAGCAGCTTAGCGCAGAGCAATCAGCCCCAGCATTTT CASSLAQSNQPQHF
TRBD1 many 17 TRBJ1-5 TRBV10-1 TGCGCCAGCACCTTACGACAGGGCCCGGATAGCAATCAGCCCCAGCATTTT CASTLRQGPDSNQPQHF
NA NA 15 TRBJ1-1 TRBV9 TGTGCCAGCAGCCCGAGGGGGGAGATGAACACTGAAGCTTTCTTT CASSPRGEMNTEAFF
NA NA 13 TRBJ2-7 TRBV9 TGTGCCAGCAGCGTAGCTCCGGGCCCCGAGCAGTACTTC CASSVAPGPEQYF
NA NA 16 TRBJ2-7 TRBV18 TGTGCCAGCTCACCACCCGGCCAGGGGATTACAGGCGAGCAGTACTTC CASSPPGQGITGEQYF
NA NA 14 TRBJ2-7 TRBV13 TGTGCCAGCAGCTTAGAGGGACCTACCTACGAGCAGTACTTC CASSLEGPTYEQYF
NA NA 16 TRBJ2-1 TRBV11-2 TGTGCCAGCAGCTTAATGGGACTGAGCTCCTACAATGAGCAGTTCTTC CASSLMGLSSYNEQFF
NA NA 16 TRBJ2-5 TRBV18 TGTGCCAGCTCTCCCGACCCGGTTGGGCTAGCAGAGACCCAGTACTTC CASSPDPVGLAETQYF
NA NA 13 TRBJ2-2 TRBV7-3 TGTGCCAGCAGCTTAAGTCCGTCCGGGGAGCTGTTTTTT CASSLSPSGELFF
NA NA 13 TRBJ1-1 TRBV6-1 TGTGCCAGCAGAGATGGACTCCGGGGTTTTTCTTTCTTT CASRDGLRGFSFF
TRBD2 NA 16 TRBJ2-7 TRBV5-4 TGTGCCAGCAGCTTGGGACTAGCGGGGAACTCCTACGAGCAGTACTTC CASSLGLAGNSYEQYF
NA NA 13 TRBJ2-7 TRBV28 TGTGCCAGCAGTCAGCCCCGAGGGGGGATTAAGTACTTC CASSQPRGGIKYF
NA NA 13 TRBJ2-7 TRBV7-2 TGTGCCAGCAGCTTAGGGGGCCTCTACGAGCAGTACTTC CASSLGGLYEQYF